This entry describes one T cell receptor (beta chain). What it binds is unknown. Participating donors were healthy, HIV-negative adults free of recent acute infections or vaccinations. Clones were read by immunoSEQ multiplex PCR, and TCRdb kept only the in-frame ones, dropping some. The sample records about 980,000 clones, over 60% being singletons. The source of the sample is a study of shared clonotypes between healthy human individuals. Overall study findings and caveats: The study generally estimated greater richness for naive than memory subsets. Rarefaction indicated that sorted-subset sequencing remained incomplete although depth was large.

Germline assignment: CDR1 LGHNA and CDR2 YNFKEQ. There are 14 residues in the CDR3. Trimming took 6 bases from V and 3 from J; bases not matched to a gene: 8. The material sequenced was memory CD4+ T cells sorted from blood. Subset defined: CD45RA-negative fraction. This receptor was identified in a man aged 18 to 30 in good health. The chain recombines TRBV4-2 with TRBJ2-7; 7 bases line up with TRBD1. Here the CDR3 DNA reads TGTGCCAGCAGGGTAGGGGGCATGGACTACGAGCAGTACTTC. This codes for CASRVGGMDYEQYF.